This TCR beta chain is drawn from a study of blood T cell repertoires in COVID-19 (dated by TCRdb to about 2020). Regarding the complete study: The collaborator samples originated in the United States, Italy and Spain and spanned the acute and convalescent phases of COVID-19. Nearly every sample came with metadata listing a de-identified subject ID, COVID-19 status, age in years and sex. A freely available public database, intended as a resource for researchers studying the immune response to SARS-CoV-2, is where the repertoires were released. Where available, HLA class I and class II types were obtained from metadata supplied by the sample provider rather than from assay-based typing. Deeply sampled blood TCRbeta repertoires from subjects exposed to, actively infected with, or recovered from COVID-19 were included in the dataset. Samples came from the ongoing ImmuneRACE study (first 160 participants) plus 1,254 subjects from 6 global collaborators. The material from the prospective study consisted of cDNA or gDNA derived from T cells, B-cell-depleted T cells, or PBMCs. The study at large found these results: The amount of clinical and demographic metadata varied by source and participant and was provided uncurated.

On this clone: Its recognized antigen is unknown. Per-base qualities were not stored, and no clone one base away is much larger.

TCRbeta CDR3 regions were amplified from genomic DNA by means of the immunoSEQ Assay, a bias-controlled multiplex PCR. Per the original workflow: The number of nucleated cells in each sample was estimated from the amplification of reference gene primers within the assay. To quantify the absolute abundance of each unique TCRbeta CDR3 rearrangement, sequence reads were collapsed and filtered. For each sample, productive Simpson clonality was calculated as the square root of Simpson's diversity index over productive rearrangements. This is the immuneACCESS table as TCRdb keeps it, with only in-frame sequences that have V and J called. A part of the clones is gone; compared with another copy, unresolved V genes explain less than half, and the rest is unexplained. V and J calls and clone size follow that table, whereas D and trimming were derived from the DNA. The sample profile shows about 90,000 clones; approximately 76% of them were found once. The ten top clones hold about 7% of the sample.

From V the trimming removes 4 bases and from J it removes 5 bases, while the gene matches leave 5 bases of the junction unaccounted for. For CDR1 and CDR2, the germline V gene lists SGHRS and YFSETQ. From its cysteine to its phenylalanine, the CDR3 spans 15 amino acids. This entry keeps only the CDR3 DNA: 45 bases, framed from base 1. Each collaborating institution followed its own protocols to collect whole blood in K2EDTA tubes. For TCRbeta analysis, collaborators shipped samples as frozen whole blood, isolated PBMCs, or DNA extracted from either of those sample types. The chain is encoded by TRBV5-1 joined to TRBJ1-6, and 8 junction bases match TRBD1. Material: peripheral blood. The clonotype was recovered from an older man with acute or convalescent COVID-19. The CDR3 reads CASSLLDRDNSPLHF. The bases are TGCGCCAGCAGCCTCTTGGACAGGGATAATTCACCCCTCCACTTT.